The 23 T cell receptor beta chains below come from one sample, sequenced in a study of response to subunit inactivated influenza vaccine. TCRdb called the RT-PCR reads again in MiXCR, with one record for every CDR3 protein. This sample has 500,000 to 650,000 distinct CDR3 sequences, with around 8% found just once. The source was PBMCs from blood, collected roughly 24 months after vaccination. Receptors originate from a man aged 45 to 70 who received an inactivated influenza vaccine.

This clonotype was seen more than once but under ten times. This chain joins TRBV4-2 and TRBJ2-7; 9 nucleotides match TRBD2. The CDR3 runs to 19 residues. Germline trimming cut 1 base from V and 0 bases from J; bases unmatched to any gene: 13. Germline V CDR1 and CDR2: LGHNA, YNFKEQ. CDR3 in DNA: TGTGCCAGCAGCCAAGTAGGCAGGCAGTCGGGACTAGCCTCCTACGAGCAGTACTTC. Amino acid sequence: CASSQVGRQSGLASYEQYF.

This clonotype was observed a handful of times. The chain uses TRBV4-1 and TRBJ1-1; a possible D gene is TRBD1 (5 bases). V lost 5 bases and J 0 bases, leaving 13 bases between the germline ends. This CDR3 contains 15 residues. CDR1 and CDR2 (germline): MGHRA, YSYEKL. The CDR3 DNA sequence: TGCGCCAGCAGCGGCCGGGACTTCATGAACACTGAAGCTTTCTTT. It encodes CASSGRDFMNTEAFF.

This clonotype has just a few counts. The chain combines TRBV6-2 or TRBV6-3 with TRBJ2-2, with 14 positions matching TRBD2. In germline, CDR1 is MNHEY, CDR2 SVGEGT. The CDR3 has 21 amino acids. V was pared by 2 bases and J by 5 bases, with 16 bases of the junction left unmatched. The CDR3 sequence: CASSYRAIRLAGGPDTGELFF. The CDR3, as DNA: TGTGCCAGCAGTTACCGTGCCATAAGACTAGCGGGAGGGCCAGATACCGGGGAGCTGTTTTTT.

The chain combines TRBV7-8 with TRBJ2-1, with TRBD2 matching over 8 bases. CDR3 length: 17 amino acids. Germline CDR1 SGHVS, CDR2 FQNEAQ. The junction had 16 bases not matched to a gene; V was cut back by 3 bases and J by 9 bases. The CDR3 is CASSFYVGGRSFGEQFF. In DNA form, the CDR3 reads TGTGCCAGCAGCTTTTACGTTGGCGGGAGGTCCTTTGGTGAGCAGTTCTTC.

The genes are TRBV11-1 and TRBJ2-7; TRBD1 matches 9 bases. V was pared by 2 bases and J by 3 bases, with 5 bases of the junction left unmatched. CDR3 length: 15 amino acids. Germline loops: CDR1 SGHAT, CDR2 FQDESV (reference sequence). The CDR3 DNA reads TGTGCCAGCAGCTTATATGGACAGGGGCGCTACGAGCAGTACTTC. It codes for CASSLYGQGRYEQYF.

This clonotype was recorded many times. The chain uses TRBV18 and TRBJ2-3, with D unclear. V lost 0 bases and J 4 bases, leaving 8 bases between the germline ends. The CDR3 totals 14 residues. Germline V gene sequence: CDR1 KGHSH, CDR2 LQKENI. The CDR3 nucleotides read TGTGCCAGCTCACCACCGTCAGTCCCAGATACGCAGTATTTT. As protein: CASSPPSVPDTQYF.

V gene TRBV29-1 combines with J gene TRBJ2-5, with a possible D match to TRBD1 (5 bases). Germline-derived CDR1 and CDR2 are SQVTM and ANQGSEA. The CDR3 loop spans 12 amino acids. The ends were cut back, 7 bases at V and 3 bases at J, with 12 bases in the middle. CDR3 nucleotides: TGCAGCGCCTGGGAAGGGGAAGAGACCCAGTACTTC. The encoded protein is CSAWEGEETQYF.

There are a few counts of this clonotype. CDR3 residues: CAWSVREEKLFF. CDR3 sequence (DNA): TGTGCCTGGAGTGTACGGGAAGAAAAACTGTTTTTT. The chain recombines TRBV30 with TRBJ1-4; no clear D gene. Germline V gene lookup returns CDR1 GTSNPN and CDR2 SVGIG (reference sequence). Deletions cut 0 bases from V and 8 bases from J, with 7 bases between. CDR3 length equals 12 residues.

This clonotype was detected many times. Here the CDR3 DNA reads TGTGCCAGCACACCGGGACAGGGGACCGGGGAGCTGTTTTTT. Translated: CASTPGQGTGELFF. The chain recombines TRBV16 with TRBJ2-2; TRBD1 aligns across 10 bases. V dropped 7 bases and J dropped 5; count of bases not matched to a gene: 4. Germline V gives CDR1 KGHSY, CDR2 FQNENV. The CDR3 has 14 amino acids.

This clonotype was seen a handful of times. V gene TRBV6-2 or TRBV6-3 combines with J gene TRBJ2-1; 7 nucleotides align to TRBD2. CDR1 and CDR2 from the germline V gene are MNHEY and SVGEGT. The ends lost 4 bases at V and 2 bases at J; junction bases unmatched: 8. The CDR3 contains 16 residues. The CDR3 coding sequence is TGTGCCAGCAGTTCAATCGCCGGACTAGCCTACAATGAGCAGTTCTTC. Its protein is CASSSIAGLAYNEQFF.

This clonotype showed up just a few times. This chain joins TRBV5-1 and TRBJ2-1; D perhaps matches TRBD1 (5 bases). The CDR3 is made up of 14 amino acids. In germline, CDR1 is SGHRS, CDR2 YFSETQ. Deletions cut 1 base from V and 7 bases from J, with 12 bases between. The CDR3 nucleotides read TGCGCCAGCAGCTTGTCAGACAGCCCTAATGAGCAGTTCTTC. Protein: CASSLSDSPNEQFF.

The sample holds many counts of this clonotype. The chain combines TRBV4-2 with TRBJ2-5, with 7 bases matching TRBD2. CDR3 length: 15 residues. V shed 4 bases, J shed 1 base, and the junction held 6 bases outside the gene matches. The germline V gene has CDR1 LGHNA and CDR2 YNFKEQ. The CDR3: CASSPSSGSQETQYF. DNA for the CDR3: TGTGCCAGCAGCCCTTCTAGCGGCTCCCAAGAGACCCAGTACTTC.

The gene calls are TRBV24-1 and TRBJ2-3; 7 positions match TRBD1. V was clipped by 3 bases and J by 2 bases; unmatched bases: 7. CDR1 is KGHDR and CDR2 is SFDVKD in the germline V gene. CDR3 size: 16 residues. CDR3 residues: CATSDPSGTVTDTQYF. The CDR3 DNA is TGTGCCACCAGTGATCCCTCCGGGACAGTCACAGATACGCAGTATTTT.

The chain combines TRBV6-2 or TRBV6-3 with TRBJ2-5; 10 bases match TRBD2. The V and J ends lost 6 bases and 5 bases, in that order; junction bases with no gene match: 9. CDR1 is MNHEY, CDR2 SVGEGT, per germline. This CDR3 spans 15 amino acids. In DNA form, the CDR3 reads TGTGCCAGCAGCCCCGGACTAGCGGACAGGGAGACCCAGTACTTC. This encodes CASSPGLADRETQYF.

This clonotype was seen a few times. Possible read error: a much larger clone is one base away. The V gene is TRBV28, the J gene TRBJ2-7, with D tentatively TRBD2 (6 bases). Looked up from germline, CDR1 is MDHEN and CDR2 is SYDVKM. The CDR3 totals 14 residues. CDR3 region: CVSSFGGLSYEQYF. CDR3 DNA sequence: TGTGTCAGCAGTTTCGGGGGACTCTCCTACGAGCAGTACTTC.

This clonotype was observed a handful of times. CDR3 sequence reads: CASSVVPSGNEQFF. CDR3 bases: TGTGCCAGCAGTGTTGTCCCCTCGGGGAATGAGCAGTTCTTC. The chain employs TRBV2 and TRBJ2-1; a weak D match, TRBD2 (5 bases). Trimming took off 4 bases at V and 7 bases at J, with 14 bases between the two ends. This CDR3 is 14 amino acids long. Germline CDR1 is SNHLY and CDR2 is FYNNEI.

The chain recombines TRBV5-1 with TRBJ2-7; D may be TRBD1 or TRBD2 (6 bases each). The CDR3 runs to 14 residues. The V gene lost 7 bases and the J gene lost 3 bases, with 17 bases spanning the gap. Germline V lookup: CDR1 SGHRS, CDR2 YFSETQ. The CDR3 is CASGRGPSLYEQYF. The CDR3 DNA sequence: TGCGCCAGCGGCCGGGGGCCCTCCCTCTACGAGCAGTACTTC.

V and J are TRBV18 and TRBJ1-1, with D tentatively TRBD1 (5 bases). This CDR3 is 16 amino acids long. Trimming removed 3 bases from V and 2 bases from J, with 16 bases in between. CDR1 and CDR2 from the germline V gene are KGHSH and LQKENI. The CDR3 region is CASSPTGAGGNTEAFF. The CDR3 nucleotides are TGTGCCAGCTCACCCACTGGGGCGGGTGGAAACACTGAAGCTTTCTTT.

This clonotype was detected many times. The chain uses TRBV5-8 and TRBJ2-7; a weak D match, TRBD2 (6 bases). V was shortened by 0 bases and J by 3 bases, with 13 bases between the two germline ends. Germline lookup yields CDR1 SGHTS and CDR2 YDEGEE. This CDR3 contains 15 residues. The CDR3 region is CASSLGRGRNYEQYF. The CDR3 DNA sequence: TGTGCCAGCAGCTTGGGGCGGGGACGTAACTACGAGCAGTACTTC. Drawing the rest from reference TRBV5-8 and TRBJ2-7, the complete variable domain is EAGVTQSPTHLIKTRGQQATLRCSPISGHTSVYWYQQALGLGLQFLLWYDEGEERNRGNFPPRFSGRQFPNYSSELNVNALELEDSALYLCASSLGRGRNYEQYFGPGTRLTVT.

This clonotype was observed a few times. DNA for the CDR3: TGTGCCAGCAGTTACACTCCACAGGGGAAGATTGAAAAACTGTTTTTT. This sequence encodes CASSYTPQGKIEKLFF. This rearrangement joins TRBV7-2 to TRBJ1-4; TRBD1 matches at 7 bases. V lost 6 bases to trimming and J lost 7 bases; unmatched junction nucleotides: 14. CDR1 and CDR2 from the germline V gene are SGHTA and FQGNSA. The CDR3 is made up of 16 amino acids.

This clonotype was seen many times. The rearrangement links TRBV24-1 to TRBJ1-5; a weak D match, TRBD1 (6 bases). Trimming took 5 bases from V and 1 from J, leaving 8 bases between them. This CDR3 region has 14 residues. Germline values: CDR1 KGHDR, CDR2 SFDVKD. The chain's CDR3 is CATSVGASNQPQHF. In DNA, the CDR3 is TGTGCCACCAGTGTGGGGGCGAGCAATCAGCCCCAGCATTTT.

The sample holds a few counts of this clonotype. V usage is TRBV18 and J usage is TRBJ2-4; 7 bases fit TRBD2. The J segment lost 6 bases and the V segment lost 2 bases, leaving 4 bases of the junction unmatched. The CDR3 consists of 14 residues. Looked up from germline, CDR1 is KGHSH and CDR2 is LQKENI. The CDR3 bases are TGTGCCAGCTCACCAAGCGGGACTTCAAACATTCAGTACTTC. Its translation is CASSPSGTSNIQYF.

On this clonotype itself: An end of the junction differs from the germline gene, which may be a read error. This rearrangement joins TRBV12-3 or TRBV12-4 to TRBJ2-2; 8 nucleotides align to TRBD1. This CDR3 spans 15 amino acids. The CDR3 sequence is CATSDRAPNTRELFF. CDR3 coding DNA: TGTGCCACCTCGGACAGGGCACCGAACACCCGGGAGCTGTTTTTT.